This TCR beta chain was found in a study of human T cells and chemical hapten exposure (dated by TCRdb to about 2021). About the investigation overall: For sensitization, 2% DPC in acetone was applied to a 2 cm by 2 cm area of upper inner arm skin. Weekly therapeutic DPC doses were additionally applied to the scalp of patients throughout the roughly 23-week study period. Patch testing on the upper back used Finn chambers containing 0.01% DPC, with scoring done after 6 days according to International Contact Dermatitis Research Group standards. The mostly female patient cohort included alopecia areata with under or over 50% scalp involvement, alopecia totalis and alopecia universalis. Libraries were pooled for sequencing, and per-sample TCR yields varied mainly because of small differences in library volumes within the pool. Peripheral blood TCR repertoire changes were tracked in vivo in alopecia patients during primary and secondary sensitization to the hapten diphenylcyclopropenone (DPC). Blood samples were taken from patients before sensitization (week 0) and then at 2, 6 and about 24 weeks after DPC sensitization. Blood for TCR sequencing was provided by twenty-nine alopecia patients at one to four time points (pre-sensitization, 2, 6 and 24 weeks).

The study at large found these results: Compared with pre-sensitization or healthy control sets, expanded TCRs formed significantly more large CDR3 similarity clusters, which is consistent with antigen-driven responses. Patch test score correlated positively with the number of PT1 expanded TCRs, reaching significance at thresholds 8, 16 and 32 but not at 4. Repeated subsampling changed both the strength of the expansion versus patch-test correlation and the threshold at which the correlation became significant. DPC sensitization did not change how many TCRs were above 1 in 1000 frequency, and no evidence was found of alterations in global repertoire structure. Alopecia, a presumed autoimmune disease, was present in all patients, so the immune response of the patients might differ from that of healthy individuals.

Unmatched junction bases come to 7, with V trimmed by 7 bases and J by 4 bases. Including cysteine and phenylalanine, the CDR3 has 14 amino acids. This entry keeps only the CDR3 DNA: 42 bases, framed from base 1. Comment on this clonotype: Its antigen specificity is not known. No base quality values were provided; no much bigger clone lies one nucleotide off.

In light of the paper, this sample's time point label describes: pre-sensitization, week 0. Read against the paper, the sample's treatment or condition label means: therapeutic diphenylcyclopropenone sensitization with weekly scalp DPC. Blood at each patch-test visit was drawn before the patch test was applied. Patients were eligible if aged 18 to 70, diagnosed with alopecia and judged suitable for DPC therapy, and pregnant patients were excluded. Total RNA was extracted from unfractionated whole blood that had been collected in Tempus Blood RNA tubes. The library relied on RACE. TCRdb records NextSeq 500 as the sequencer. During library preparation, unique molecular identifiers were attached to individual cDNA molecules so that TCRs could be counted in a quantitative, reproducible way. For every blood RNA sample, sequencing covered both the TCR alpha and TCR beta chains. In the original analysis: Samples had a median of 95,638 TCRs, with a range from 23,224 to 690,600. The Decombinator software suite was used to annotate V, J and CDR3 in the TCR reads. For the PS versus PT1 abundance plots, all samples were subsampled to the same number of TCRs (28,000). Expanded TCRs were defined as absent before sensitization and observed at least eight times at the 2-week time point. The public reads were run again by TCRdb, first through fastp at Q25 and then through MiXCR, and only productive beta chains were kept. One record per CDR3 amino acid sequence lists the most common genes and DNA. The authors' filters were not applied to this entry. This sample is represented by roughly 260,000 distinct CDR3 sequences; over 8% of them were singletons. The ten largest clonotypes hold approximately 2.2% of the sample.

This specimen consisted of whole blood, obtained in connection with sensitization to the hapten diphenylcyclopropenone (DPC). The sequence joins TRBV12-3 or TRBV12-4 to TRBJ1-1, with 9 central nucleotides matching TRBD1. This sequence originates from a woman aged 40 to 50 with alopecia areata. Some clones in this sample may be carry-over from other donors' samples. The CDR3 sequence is CASNEGQGSTEAFF. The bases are TGTGCCAGCAACGAAGGACAGGGGAGCACTGAAGCTTTCTTT.